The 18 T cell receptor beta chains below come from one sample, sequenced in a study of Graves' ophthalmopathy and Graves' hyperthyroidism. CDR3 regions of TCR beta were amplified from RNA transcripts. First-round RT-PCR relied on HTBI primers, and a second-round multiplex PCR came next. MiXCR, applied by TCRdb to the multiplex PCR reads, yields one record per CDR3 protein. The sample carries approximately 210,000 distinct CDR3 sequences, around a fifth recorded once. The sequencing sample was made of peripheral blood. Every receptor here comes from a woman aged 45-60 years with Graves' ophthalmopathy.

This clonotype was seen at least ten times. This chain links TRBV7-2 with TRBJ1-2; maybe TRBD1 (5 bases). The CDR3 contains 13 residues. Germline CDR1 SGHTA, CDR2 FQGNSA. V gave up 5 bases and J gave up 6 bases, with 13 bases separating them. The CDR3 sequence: CASSHGGKNGYTF. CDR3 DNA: TGTGCCAGCAGCCACGGGGGGAAAAATGGCTACACCTTC.

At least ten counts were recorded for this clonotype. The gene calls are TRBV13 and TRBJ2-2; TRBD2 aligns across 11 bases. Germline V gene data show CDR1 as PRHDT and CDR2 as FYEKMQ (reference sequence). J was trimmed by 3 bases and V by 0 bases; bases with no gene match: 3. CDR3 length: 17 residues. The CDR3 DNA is TGTGCCAGCAGCTTAGGGCTAGCGGGAGGTGACACCGGGGAGCTGTTTTTT. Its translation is CASSLGLAGGDTGELFF.

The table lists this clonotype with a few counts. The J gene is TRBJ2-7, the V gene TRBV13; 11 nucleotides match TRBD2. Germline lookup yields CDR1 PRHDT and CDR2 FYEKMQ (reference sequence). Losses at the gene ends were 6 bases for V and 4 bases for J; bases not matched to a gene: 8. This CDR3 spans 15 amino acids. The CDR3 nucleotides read TGTGCCAGCAGATACAGGACTAGCGGGTCTTACGAGCAGTACTTC. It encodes CASRYRTSGSYEQYF.

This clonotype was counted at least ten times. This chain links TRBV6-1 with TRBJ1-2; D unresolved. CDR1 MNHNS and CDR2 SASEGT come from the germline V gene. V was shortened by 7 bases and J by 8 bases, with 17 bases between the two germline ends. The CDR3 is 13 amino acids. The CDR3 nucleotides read TGTGCCAGCATCCTCGGGTTATCTATGGGCTACACCTTC. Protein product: CASILGLSMGYTF.

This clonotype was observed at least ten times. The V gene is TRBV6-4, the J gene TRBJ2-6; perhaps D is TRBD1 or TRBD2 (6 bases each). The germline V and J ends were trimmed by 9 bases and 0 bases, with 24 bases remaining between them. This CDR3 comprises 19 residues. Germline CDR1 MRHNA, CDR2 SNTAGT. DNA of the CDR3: TGTGCCAGTCACAGGGACGGTAGCGGAACCATCTCTGGGGCCAACGTCCTGACTTTC. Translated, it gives CASHRDGSGTISGANVLTF.

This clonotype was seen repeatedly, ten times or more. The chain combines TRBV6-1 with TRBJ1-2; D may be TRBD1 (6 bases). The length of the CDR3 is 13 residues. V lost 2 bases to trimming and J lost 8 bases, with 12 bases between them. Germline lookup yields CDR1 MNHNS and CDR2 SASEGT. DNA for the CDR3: TGTGCCAGCAGTGAATCTACAGGGCTAGGCTACACCTTC. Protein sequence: CASSESTGLGYTF.

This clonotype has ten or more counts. CDR3 coding DNA: TGCGCCAGCAGCTCCGGACAGGGGGCTAACTATGGCTACACCTTC. It is translated as CASSSGQGANYGYTF. V and J are TRBV5-1 and TRBJ1-2; 10 positions match TRBD1. In germline, CDR1 is SGHRS, CDR2 YFSETQ. The CDR3 is made up of 15 amino acids. V gave up 3 bases and J gave up 0 bases; unmatched junction bases: 2.

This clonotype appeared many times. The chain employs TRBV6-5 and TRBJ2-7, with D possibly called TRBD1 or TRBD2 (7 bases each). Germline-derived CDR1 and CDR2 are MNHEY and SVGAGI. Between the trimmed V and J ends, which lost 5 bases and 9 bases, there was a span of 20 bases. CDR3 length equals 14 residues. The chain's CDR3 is CASSSGTDYEGQYF. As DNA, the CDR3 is TGTGCCAGCAGTAGCGGGACAGACTACGAAGGGCAGTACTTC.

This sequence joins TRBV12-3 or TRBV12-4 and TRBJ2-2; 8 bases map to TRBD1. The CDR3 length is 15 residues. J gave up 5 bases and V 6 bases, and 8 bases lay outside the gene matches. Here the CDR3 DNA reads TGTGCCAGCAGGCTGGCAGGGGGCAGGACCGGGGAGCTGTTTTTT. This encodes CASRLAGGRTGELFF.

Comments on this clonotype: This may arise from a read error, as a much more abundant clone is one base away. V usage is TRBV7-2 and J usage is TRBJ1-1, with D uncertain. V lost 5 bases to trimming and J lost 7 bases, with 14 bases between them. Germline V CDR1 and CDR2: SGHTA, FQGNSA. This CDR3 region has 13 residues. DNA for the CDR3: TGTGCCAGCAGCCTCTATAGTTTTAGTGAAGCTTTCTTT. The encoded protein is CASSLYSFSEAFF.

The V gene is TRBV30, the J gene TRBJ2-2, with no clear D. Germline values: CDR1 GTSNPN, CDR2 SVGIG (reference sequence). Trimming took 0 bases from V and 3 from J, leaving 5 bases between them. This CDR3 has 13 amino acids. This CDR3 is CAWSVGDTGELFF. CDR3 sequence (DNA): TGTGCCTGGAGTGTAGGTGACACCGGGGAGCTGTTTTTT.

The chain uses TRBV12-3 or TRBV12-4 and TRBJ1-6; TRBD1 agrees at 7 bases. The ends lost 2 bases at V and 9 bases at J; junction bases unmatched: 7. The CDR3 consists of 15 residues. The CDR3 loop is CASSLTGQASSPLHF. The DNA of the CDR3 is TGTGCCAGCAGTTTAACTGGACAGGCCTCTTCACCCCTCCACTTT.

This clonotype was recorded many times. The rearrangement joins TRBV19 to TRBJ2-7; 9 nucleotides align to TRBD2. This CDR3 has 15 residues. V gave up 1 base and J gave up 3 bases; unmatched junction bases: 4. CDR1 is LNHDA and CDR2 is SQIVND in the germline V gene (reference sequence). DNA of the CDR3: TGTGCCAGTAGTATAGCGCCTAGCGGGAACTACGAGCAGTACTTC. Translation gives CASSIAPSGNYEQYF.

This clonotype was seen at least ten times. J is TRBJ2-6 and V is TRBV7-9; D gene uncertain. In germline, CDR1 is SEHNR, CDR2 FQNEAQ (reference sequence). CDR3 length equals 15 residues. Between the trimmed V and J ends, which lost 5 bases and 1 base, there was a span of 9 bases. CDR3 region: CASSRSSSGANVLTF. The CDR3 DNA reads TGTGCCAGCAGCCGCAGTTCTTCTGGGGCCAACGTCCTGACTTTC. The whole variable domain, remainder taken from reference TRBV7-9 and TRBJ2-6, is DTGVSQNPRHKITKRGQNVTFRCDPISEHNRLYWYRQTLGQGPEFLTYFQNEAQLEKSRLLSDRFSAERPKGSFSTLEIQRTEQGDSAMYLCASSRSSSGANVLTFGAGSRLTVL.

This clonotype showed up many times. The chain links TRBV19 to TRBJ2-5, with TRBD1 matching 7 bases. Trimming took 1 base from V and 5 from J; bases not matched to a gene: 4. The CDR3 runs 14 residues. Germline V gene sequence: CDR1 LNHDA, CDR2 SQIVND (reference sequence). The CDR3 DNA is TGTGCCAGTAGTATAGGAGGGGGCAGCGAGACCCAGTACTTC. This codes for CASSIGGGSETQYF. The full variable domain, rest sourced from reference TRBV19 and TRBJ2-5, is DGGITQSPKYLFRKEGQNVTLSCEQNLNHDAMYWYRQDPGQGLRLIYYSQIVNDFQKGDIAEGYSVSREKKESFPLTVTSAQKNPTAFYLCASSIGGGSETQYFGPGTRLLVL.

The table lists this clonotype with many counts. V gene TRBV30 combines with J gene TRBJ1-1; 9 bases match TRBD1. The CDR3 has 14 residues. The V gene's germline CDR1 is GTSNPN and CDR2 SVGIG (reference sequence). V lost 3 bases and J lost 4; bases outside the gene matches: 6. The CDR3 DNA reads TGTGCCTGGAGAATACAGGGGGCCGGCACTGAAGCTTTCTTT. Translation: CAWRIQGAGTEAFF.

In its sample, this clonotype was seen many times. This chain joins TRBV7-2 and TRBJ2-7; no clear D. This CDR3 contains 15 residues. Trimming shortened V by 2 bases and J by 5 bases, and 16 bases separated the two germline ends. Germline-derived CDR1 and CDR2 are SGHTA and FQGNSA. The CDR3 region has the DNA TGTGCCAGCAGCTTAACGGGCTCTTGGTCCAACGAGCAGTACTTC. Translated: CASSLTGSWSNEQYF.

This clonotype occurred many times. The CDR3 DNA reads TGTGCCAGCAGTTTACGGGACAACTCCTACGAGCAGTACTTC. This codes for CASSLRDNSYEQYF. This chain connects TRBV27 to TRBJ2-7; TRBD1 might be the D (6 bases). The V and J ends lost 2 bases and 0 bases respectively, with 8 bases between them. This CDR3 comprises 14 residues. The germline V gene encodes CDR1 MNHEY and CDR2 SMNVEV (reference sequence).